This T cell receptor (beta chain) was sequenced in a study of blood T cells in healthy people across ages. Study in general: Researchers report that template switching captured about one barcoded beta molecule per two T cells.

The CDR3 sequence is 13 residues long. Germline loops: CDR1 LGHDT, CDR2 YNNKEL (reference sequence). Trimming left V 2 bases short and J 7 bases short, with 8 bases between. The authors drew 8 to 10 milliliters of peripheral blood from each donor. A second PCR, run for roughly 7 to 11 cycles, used a sample-barcoded 5' primer plus a J-beta primer mix. Sequencing recovered at least 2.5 million CDR3-containing paired-end reads from each sample. TCRdb reprocessed the 5' RACE reads with MiXCR, giving one entry per CDR3 protein. This sample carries about 1.5 million distinct CDR3 sequences, around 40% of them seen once, and the ten largest clones take less than 5%. This clonotype was seen once.

The chain combines TRBV3-1 with TRBJ2-2, with D maybe TRBD1 (5 bases). The material sequenced was blood. This receptor was obtained from a woman under 30 in good health. The CDR3, as DNA: TGTGCCAGCAGCCAAACGACAGACGGGGAGCTGTTTTTT. It encodes CASSQTTDGELFF.